The clone carrying this TCR beta chain was seen a handful of times. Its antigen is as yet unknown. The entry originates in a study of blood T cells in healthy people across ages. Study-wide results and caveats: Per million T cells, TCR beta diversity dropped roughly linearly as age increased. Long-lived donors exceeded aged donors in naive CD4+ cells and diversity.

Per-sample PBMC isolation yielded at least 6 million cells. Extracted total RNA amounted to at least 5.5 micrograms for each sample. Germline CDR1 reads WSHSY; CDR2 reads SAAADI. Trimming took 0 bases from V and 4 from J, leaving 7 bases between them. There are 13 residues in the CDR3. It was with a sample-barcoded 5' primer and a J-beta primer mix that a second PCR of roughly 7 to 12 cycles was run. TCRdb ran MiXCR on the 5' RACE reads and lists one entry per CDR3 protein. The profile shows some 900,000 distinct CDR3 sequences, under 50% of them singletons. Sequenced input: blood. The receptor comes from a man aged 25 to 45 in good health. The genes are TRBV10-2 and TRBJ2-7; D gene unclear. The CDR3 spells CASSESPGYEQYF. DNA for the CDR3: TGCGCCAGCAGTGAGTCGCCCGGGTACGAGCAGTACTTC.